The source of this T cell receptor beta chain is a study of blood T cells in healthy people across ages. Study-level results: Significant beta diversity loss was already apparent by age about 39, declining roughly linearly. Leaving the PBMCs unsorted stopped any conclusive comparison of naive versus antigen-experienced cells.

Through a sample-barcoded 5' primer and a J-beta primer mix, a second PCR was run for roughly 7 to 11 cycles. TCRdb used MiXCR to reprocess the 5' RACE reads, holding one entry per CDR3 protein. The table shows about 1.8 million distinct CDR3 sequences, with less than 50% occurring only once. This clonotype was detected only a few times. What it recognizes is unknown. Germline V gives CDR1 MNHEY, CDR2 SVGEGT. The germline V and J ends were trimmed by 0 bases and 5 bases, with 11 bases remaining between them. The CDR3 sequence is 14 residues long. Specimen: blood. V is TRBV6-2 or TRBV6-3 and J is TRBJ2-7; D may correspond to TRBD1 or TRBD2 (6 bases each). This TCR derives from a woman aged 40-49 years in good health. The CDR3 is CASSYSGGSNEQYF. The CDR3 DNA is TGTGCCAGCAGTTACTCAGGGGGGAGCAACGAGCAGTACTTC.